These 16 T cell receptor beta chains came from one sample sequenced in a study of PD-L1 blockade in urothelial cancer. The table came from immunoSEQ multiplex PCR; TCRdb's copy has only in-frame clones and leaves some out. The data show 40,000 or so clones, roughly four fifths seen once. The input for sequencing was PBMCs, taken around atezolizumab (anti-PD-L1) treatment. These TCRs come from a man between 65 and 80 years old with urothelial cancer.

A note on this clone: This sample also contains other DNA sequences that code for the same CDR3. The chain joins TRBV28 to TRBJ2-7, with D perhaps TRBD2 (6 bases). The CDR3 runs to 18 residues. V was pared by 4 bases and J by 8 bases, with 30 bases between. The germline CDR1 and CDR2 sequences are MDHEN and SYDVKM. CDR3 in amino acids: CASSSSSNYGRRNAKQYF. For the CDR3, the DNA is TGTGCCAGCAGTTCGTCCTCAAATTACGGGAGAAGGAATGCCAAGCAGTACTTC.

The chain links TRBV5-1 to TRBJ1-2; D uncertain. Trimming left V 1 base short and J 3 bases short, with 10 bases between. Germline CDR1 SGHRS, CDR2 YFSETQ. This CDR3 is 14 amino acids long. CDR3 nucleotide sequence: TGCGCCAGCAGCTTGTCCGGGAGCGACTATGGCTACACCTTC. Protein sequence: CASSLSGSDYGYTF. The complete variable domain, with remaining parts taken from reference TRBV5-1 and TRBJ1-2, reads KAGVTQTPRYLIKTRGQQVTLSCSPISGHRSVSWYQQTPGQGLQFLFEYFSETQRNKGNFPGRFSGRQFSNSRSEMNVSTLELGDSALYLCASSLSGSDYGYTFGSGTRLTVV.

This chain uses TRBV5-4 with TRBJ2-7, with 7 bases aligning to TRBD1. This CDR3 is built from 14 residues. The V segment lost 0 bases and the J segment 2 bases; nucleotides outside the gene matches: 2. Germline V gene sequence: CDR1 SGHNT, CDR2 YYREEE (reference sequence). The CDR3 region has the DNA TGTGCCAGCAGCTTGGTCGACAGGGCCTACGAGCAGTACTTC. Its translation is CASSLVDRAYEQYF.

The chain is built from TRBV5-4 and TRBJ2-1; D might be TRBD2 (6 bases). Trimming took 3 bases from V and 2 from J, leaving 12 bases between them. The CDR3 loop spans 15 amino acids. Germline CDR1 and CDR2: SGHNT and YYREEE (reference sequence). CDR3 in amino acids: CASSSGGTAYNEQFF. CDR3 nucleotides: TGTGCCAGCAGCTCGGGCGGGACCGCCTACAATGAGCAGTTCTTC.

The chain is built from TRBV11-3 and TRBJ1-1, with unresolved D. Germline V gene lookup returns CDR1 SGHNT and CDR2 YENEEA. The CDR3 consists of 13 residues. Deletions cut 6 bases from V and 1 base from J, with 9 bases between. The CDR3 coding sequence is TGTGCCAGCAGAAGCCCAAGGAACACTGAAGCTTTCTTT. Protein product: CASRSPRNTEAFF.

V and J are TRBV5-4 and TRBJ2-1, with D hard to call. Trimming took off 5 bases at V and 4 bases at J, with 10 bases between the two ends. From germline, CDR1 is SGHNT and CDR2 YYREEE (reference sequence). This CDR3 comprises 13 residues. The CDR3 reads CASSQDLYNEQFF. CDR3 nucleotides: TGTGCCAGCAGTCAAGACTTATACAATGAGCAGTTCTTC.

The V and J genes are TRBV19 and TRBJ1-1; D not certain. Germline-derived CDR1 and CDR2 are LNHDA and SQIVND (reference sequence). The CDR3 sequence is 15 residues long. Trimming stripped 3 bases from V and 5 bases from J, with 16 bases between. CDR3 sequence reads: CASSIVPNSGTEAFF. Written as DNA, the CDR3 is TGTGCCAGTAGTATCGTCCCAAACAGCGGTACTGAAGCTTTCTTT.

This chain links TRBV5-1 with TRBJ2-7, with 10 nucleotides matching TRBD1. Trimming removed 3 bases from V and 5 bases from J; junction bases left unmatched: 8. CDR1 SGHRS and CDR2 YFSETQ come from the germline V gene. The length of the CDR3 is 15 residues. The CDR3 loop is CASSYRQGARDEQYF. The CDR3 region has the DNA TGCGCCAGCAGCTACCGACAGGGGGCGAGGGACGAGCAGTACTTC.

This clone was counted between two and nine times. V gene TRBV6-4 combines with J gene TRBJ2-3; 10 nucleotides agree with TRBD1. Germline CDR1 and CDR2: MRHNA and SNTAGT. Trimming removed 2 bases from V and 1 base from J; junction bases left unmatched: 0. The CDR3 covers 15 residues. The CDR3 protein is CASSDGTGGTDTQYF. The CDR3 region has the DNA TGTGCCAGCAGTGACGGGACAGGGGGCACAGATACGCAGTATTTT.

The sample holds a few counts of this clone. The rearrangement joins TRBV29-1 to TRBJ1-5; the match to TRBD1 covers 9 bases. This CDR3 is 13 amino acids long. The V and J ends lost 4 bases and 4 bases, in that order; junction bases with no gene match: 2. Germline assignment: CDR1 SQVTM and CDR2 ANQGSEA. CDR3 nucleotides: TGCAGCGTTGGGACAGGGGAGAATCAGCCCCAGCATTTT. Its protein product is CSVGTGENQPQHF.

This clone has only one observation. V usage is TRBV6-1 and J usage is TRBJ2-5; D perhaps matches TRBD1 (6 bases). Germline V gene sequence: CDR1 MNHNS, CDR2 SASEGT. The CDR3 is 13 residues long. The V end was cut by 6 bases, the J end by 1 base, with 9 bases between. CDR3 sequence: CASRTRGQETQYF. DNA for the CDR3: TGTGCCAGCAGGACCAGGGGCCAAGAGACCCAGTACTTC.

The genes are TRBV20-1 and TRBJ2-7, with a tentative D call TRBD1 (6 bases). CDR3 length: 11 residues. Per the germline V gene, CDR1 is DFQATT and CDR2 is SNEGSKA (reference sequence). V gave up 7 bases and J gave up 5 bases, with 12 bases separating them. In nucleotides, the CDR3 is TGCAGTGGGAACAGGGCCCACGAGCAGTACTTC. The encoded protein is CSGNRAHEQYF.

V gene TRBV9 combines with J gene TRBJ2-3; TRBD2 is a possible D gene (6 bases). The CDR3 sequence is 15 residues long. The ends were cut back, 4 bases at V and 0 bases at J, with 12 bases in the middle. Per germline, CDR1 SGDLS and CDR2 YYNGEE. CDR3 protein: CASSLLAGSTDTQYF. The CDR3 DNA follows: TGTGCCAGCAGCTTACTAGCAGGAAGCACAGATACGCAGTATTTT.

This CDR3 reads CASSPPDRPEQYF. In nucleotides, the CDR3 is TGTGCCAGCAGCCCCCCGGACAGGCCTGAGCAGTACTTC. The chain uses TRBV7-2 and TRBJ2-7, with 7 bases matching TRBD1. Germline V gives CDR1 SGHTA, CDR2 FQGNSA. The CDR3 consists of 13 residues. Trimming took 5 bases from V and 7 from J; bases not matched to a gene: 8.

The chain is built from TRBV5-1 and TRBJ2-7; tentative D call: TRBD1 (6 bases). Germline lookup yields CDR1 SGHRS and CDR2 YFSETQ. This CDR3 is built from 14 residues. Trimming took 5 bases from V and 4 from J, leaving 16 bases between them. The CDR3 region has the DNA TGCGCCAGCAGAGTGGCAGGGGAAGAATACGAGCAGTACTTC. Its translation: CASRVAGEEYEQYF.

The chain employs TRBV5-1 and TRBJ1-1; 10 bases are a match to TRBD1. This CDR3 contains 16 residues. Looked up from germline, CDR1 is SGHRS and CDR2 is YFSETQ. The J segment lost 8 bases and the V segment lost 4 bases, leaving 14 bases of the junction unmatched. The CDR3 region has the DNA TGCGCCAGCAGCCAAGGGACAGGGGCCGGTAGCGGGGAAGCTTTCTTT. It specifies CASSQGTGAGSGEAFF.